The table lists the clone carrying this TCR beta chain with a count of one. The data derive from a study of blood T cell repertoires in COVID-19. As for the study in general: From the United States, Italy and Spain came samples of acute and convalescent COVID-19. PBMCs, B-cell-depleted T cells, or T cells were the source of the cDNA or gDNA that made up the material.

The length of the CDR3 is 14 residues. Between the trimmed V and J ends, which lost 2 bases and 7 bases, there was a span of 18 bases. Per the germline V gene, CDR1 is GTSNPN and CDR2 is SVGIG (reference sequence). Original data processing: Amplification with reference gene primers provided the estimates of nucleated cell counts. Produced via immunoSEQ multiplex PCR; TCRdb's table is partial and in-frame only. For V, J and clone size, that table is used; D and trimming come from the DNA. This sample has roughly 200,000 clones, with around three quarters found just once. This receptor was taken from an older man with active or convalescent COVID-19. Sequenced: peripheral blood. This chain links TRBV30 with TRBJ2-7; perhaps TRBD2 as D (6 bases). The CDR3 DNA is TGTGCCTGGAGTAGGAGGGAGGTACTTTCTGAGCAGTACTTC. This codes for CAWSRREVLSEQYF.